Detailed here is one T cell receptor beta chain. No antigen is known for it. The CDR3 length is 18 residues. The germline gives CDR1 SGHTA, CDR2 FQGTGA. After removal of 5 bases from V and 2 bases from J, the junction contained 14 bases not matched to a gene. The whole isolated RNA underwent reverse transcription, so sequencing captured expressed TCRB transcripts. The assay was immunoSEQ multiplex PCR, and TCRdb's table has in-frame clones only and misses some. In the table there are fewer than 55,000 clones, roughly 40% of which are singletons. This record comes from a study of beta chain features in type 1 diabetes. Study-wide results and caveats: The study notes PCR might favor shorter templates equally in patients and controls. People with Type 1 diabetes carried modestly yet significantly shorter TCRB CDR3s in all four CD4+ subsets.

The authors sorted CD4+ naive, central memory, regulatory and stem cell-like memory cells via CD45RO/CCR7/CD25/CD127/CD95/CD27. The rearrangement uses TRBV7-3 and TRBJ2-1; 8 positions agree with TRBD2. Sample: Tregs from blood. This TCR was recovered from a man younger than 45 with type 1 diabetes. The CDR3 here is CASSPSAVAGSPYNEQFF. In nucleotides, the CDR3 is TGTGCCAGCAGCCCATCGGCGGTAGCGGGATCCCCCTACAATGAGCAGTTCTTC.